This TCR beta chain was recovered during a study of identical twins. Overall study findings and caveats: Twins shared beta out-of-frame sequences in excess, but this excess was weaker. Fewer insertions marked abundant cord blood beta clonotypes; young adult naive trended weakly, memory not at all.

Unique molecular identifiers were present on the cDNA, and a universal primer site came from template switching. Using its own MiXCR run on the 5' RACE reads, TCRdb lists one record per CDR3 protein. The sample holds about 810,000 distinct CDR3 sequences, roughly an eighth seen once. J lost 0 bases, V lost 6 bases, and 7 bases had no gene match. Looked up from germline, CDR1 is MNHNS and CDR2 is SASEGT. CDR3 length: 16 amino acids. Healthy Caucasians supplied all donations. This clonotype was detected only a few times. Its cognate antigen is unknown. This sample was shared with a second study, whose subject was yellow fever vaccine responses in identical twins.

The chain recombines TRBV6-1 with TRBJ1-4, with TRBD1 identical over 7 bases. Source material: PBMCs. The TCR sequence derives from a woman under 30 in good health. The CDR3 region is CASRATTGSTNEKLFF. The CDR3 DNA reads TGTGCCAGCAGAGCAACGACAGGGTCAACTAATGAAAAACTGTTTTTT.